The 27 T cell receptor beta chains below were found in one sample sequenced in a study of regulatory T cells in long-lasting Graves disease. Stated time point: newly diagnosed GD, antithyroid drugs for less than 3 months. Researchers made the TCR library from RNA that was extracted from PBMCs. Combining iRepertoire HTBI primers with Arm-PCR of CDR3 regions, the authors built TCR beta libraries. TCRdb used MiXCR to reprocess the multiplex PCR reads, holding one entry per CDR3 protein. In the table there are roughly 510,000 distinct CDR3 sequences, 16% of which are singletons. These data also formed part of another study, on T cells in Graves' hyperthyroidism and ophthalmopathy.

The input for sequencing was peripheral blood mononuclear cells (PBMCs), taken at new diagnosis, from a patient treated with antithyroid drugs. These receptors were taken from a man between 18 and 35 years old with Graves disease.

This clonotype has a count of ten or more. This chain joins TRBV11-1 and TRBJ2-4; 13 bases agree with TRBD2. From germline, CDR1 is SGHAT and CDR2 FQDESV (reference sequence). The CDR3 consists of 16 residues. The trim removed 4 bases at V and 8 bases at J, leaving 8 bases unmatched. The CDR3, as DNA: TGTGCCAGCAGCTCGGAACTAGCGGGAGGGCCTGACATTCAGTACTTC. Protein product: CASSSELAGGPDIQYF.

This clonotype has a count of ten or more. The rearrangement links TRBV6-1 to TRBJ2-2; D is ambiguous. The germline V and J ends were trimmed by 5 bases and 2 bases, with 6 bases remaining between them. Germline assignment: CDR1 MNHNS and CDR2 SASEGT. This CDR3 has 13 residues. This chain's CDR3 is CASSQTNTGELFF. The CDR3 DNA follows: TGTGCCAGCAGTCAAACTAACACCGGGGAGCTGTTTTTT.

V and J are TRBV3-1 and TRBJ2-7, with 9 bases identical to TRBD2. The ends lost 2 bases at V and 5 bases at J; junction bases unmatched: 7. This CDR3 contains 15 residues. Germline V gives CDR1 LGHDT, CDR2 YNNKEL (reference sequence). Written as DNA, the CDR3 is TGTGCCAGCAGCCAAAAGGGACTAGCTTCGGACGAGCAGTACTTC. It specifies CASSQKGLASDEQYF.

This clonotype has ten or more counts. The chain carries TRBV7-3 and TRBJ2-1, with 11 bases fitting TRBD2. Germline loops: CDR1 SGHTA, CDR2 FQGTGA. The V gene end was trimmed by 0 bases and the J gene end by 7 bases; junction bases not matched to a gene: 11. The length of the CDR3 is 18 residues. CDR3 bases: TGTGCCAGCAGCTTAACGTTTGATATAGCGGGAGGGAGTAATGAGCAGTTCTTC. It specifies CASSLTFDIAGGSNEQFF.

This clonotype showed up many times. CDR3 DNA: TGTGCCAGCAGTCCCCGGGACAGTGATGAAAAACTGTTTTTT. Encoded protein: CASSPRDSDEKLFF. This sequence joins TRBV12-3 or TRBV12-4 and TRBJ1-4, with 7 nucleotides matching TRBD1. This CDR3 is 14 amino acids long. The V gene end was trimmed by 5 bases and the J gene end by 6 bases; junction bases not matched to a gene: 6.

Ten or more counts support this clonotype. The rearrangement joins TRBV6-5 to TRBJ2-1, with D possibly TRBD2 on 6 matching bases. Trimming left V 0 bases short and J 6 bases short, with 12 bases between. CDR1 is MNHEY, CDR2 SVGAGI, per germline. CDR3 size: 15 residues. Written as DNA, the CDR3 is TGTGCCAGCAGTTACTCGGCTAGCGTTGGCAATGAGCAGTTCTTC. Residues: CASSYSASVGNEQFF.

This chain joins TRBV30 and TRBJ2-7; a possible D gene is TRBD1 (7 bases). V lost 5 bases and J lost 3, with 17 bases in between. CDR1 is GTSNPN and CDR2 is SVGIG in the germline V gene (reference sequence). The CDR3 has 14 amino acids. CDR3 DNA sequence: TGTGCCTGGGCTGGGGGGACAGCAATCTACGAGCAGTACTTC. Translated, it gives CAWAGGTAIYEQYF.

This clonotype has just a few counts. The CDR3 protein is CASSRLAGPDTQYF. The CDR3 nucleotides read TGTGCCAGCAGTAGACTAGCGGGGCCGGATACGCAGTATTTT. The chain links TRBV6-1 to TRBJ2-3; TRBD2 matches at 11 bases. CDR3 length equals 14 residues. Trimming took 5 bases from V and 6 from J; bases not matched to a gene: 4. Germline V CDR1 and CDR2: MNHNS, SASEGT.

This clonotype was seen only a few times. The chain is built from TRBV19 and TRBJ1-2; 8 bases match TRBD1. The CDR3 covers 16 residues. Germline V CDR1 and CDR2: LNHDA, SQIVND (reference sequence). With V trimmed by 3 bases and J by 8 bases, 14 bases remained unmatched. The CDR3 is CASSIQGARSPRGYTF. CDR3 in DNA: TGTGCCAGTAGTATCCAGGGGGCGAGGTCCCCGCGAGGCTACACCTTC.

The genes are TRBV24-1 and TRBJ2-2, with D tentatively TRBD2 (6 bases). V lost 5 bases, J lost 5 bases, and 11 bases lay in between. CDR3 size: 14 residues. CDR1 is KGHDR and CDR2 is SFDVKD in the germline V gene. CDR3 residues: CATSGSGGTGELFF. The CDR3 DNA is TGTGCCACCAGTGGGAGCGGAGGGACCGGGGAGCTGTTTTTT.

This clonotype was detected many times. The V call is TRBV28, the J call TRBJ2-7; 7 bases line up with TRBD2. The V and J ends lost 3 bases and 1 base, in that order; junction bases with no gene match: 12. Germline V CDR1 and CDR2: MDHEN, SYDVKM. The CDR3 spans 17 residues. The CDR3 DNA reads as TGTGCCAGCAGTTTCCCTAAGCGGGACGCTCGATCCTACGAGCAGTACTTC. As protein: CASSFPKRDARSYEQYF.

The chain is built from TRBV7-2 and TRBJ2-1; unclear D gene. CDR1 and CDR2 (germline): SGHTA, FQGNSA. This CDR3 is built from 15 residues. Between the trimmed V and J ends, which lost 1 base and 9 bases, there was a span of 16 bases. This CDR3 is CASSLGAIRPTEQFF. The CDR3 nucleotides are TGTGCCAGCAGCTTAGGAGCGATTCGACCTACTGAGCAGTTCTTC.

The chain couples TRBV9 to TRBJ1-5; 7 nucleotides agree with TRBD1. The CDR3 length is 14 residues. Trimming at V came to 4 bases and at J to 5 bases, leaving 6 bases not matched to a gene. Germline V lookup: CDR1 SGDLS, CDR2 YYNGEE. The CDR3 nucleotides are TGTGCCAGCAGCTATGGACAGGAGGATCAGCCCCAGCATTTT. It is translated as CASSYGQEDQPQHF.

Comments on this clonotype: A far larger clone is just one base off, so this is likely a read error. It is likely a read error, because the conserved phenylalanine at the end of the CDR3 is missing. The V gene is TRBV28, the J gene TRBJ2-3; 8 bases match TRBD2. The J segment lost 3 bases and the V segment lost 5 bases, leaving 4 bases of the junction unmatched. The CDR3 length is 14 residues. CDR1 MDHEN and CDR2 SYDVKM come from the germline V gene. CDR3 nucleotides: TGTGCCAGCAGTGGACTAGCAGGAACAGATACGCAGTATCTT. Translation gives CASSGLAGTDTQYL.

This clonotype was seen ten or more times. The genes are TRBV30 and TRBJ1-1, with D hard to call. The V end was cut by 4 bases, the J end by 3 bases, with 15 bases between. Germline CDR1 GTSNPN, CDR2 SVGIG (reference sequence). The CDR3 is 14 amino acids. The DNA of the CDR3 is TGTGCCTGGACCGCGTCAACTTCGTACACTGAAGCTTTCTTT. Translation: CAWTASTSYTEAFF. Filled out from reference TRBV30 and TRBJ1-1, the complete variable domain reads SQTIHQWPATLVQPVGSPLSLECTVEGTSNPNLYWYRQAAGRGLQLLFYSVGIGQISSEVPQNLSASRPQDRQFILSSKKLLLSDSGFYLCAWTASTSYTEAFFGQGTRLTVV.

This clonotype appeared many times. At one boundary the junction diverges from the germline segment, which might be a read error. V is TRBV29-1 and J is TRBJ2-7; 10 positions match TRBD1. The germline gives CDR1 SQVTM, CDR2 ANQGSEA. This CDR3 comprises 14 residues. In DNA form, the CDR3 reads TGCAGCGTCGAAGGGACAGGGGTTTCCTACGAGCAGTACTTC. As protein: CSVEGTGVSYEQYF.

The V call is TRBV20-1, the J call TRBJ2-5; tentatively, D is TRBD1 (7 bases). CDR3 length: 13 residues. The V gene lost 4 bases and the J gene lost 5 bases, with 14 bases spanning the gap. Germline V gene lookup returns CDR1 DFQATT and CDR2 SNEGSKA (reference sequence). The CDR3 region is CSAIKQGRETQYF. In DNA form, the CDR3 reads TGCAGTGCTATTAAACAGGGGAGGGAGACCCAGTACTTC.

This clonotype has ten or more counts. The V call is TRBV12-3 or TRBV12-4, the J call TRBJ2-2, with D perhaps matching TRBD1 (7 bases). This CDR3 region has 16 residues. V was shortened by 5 bases and J by 0 bases, with 13 bases between the two germline ends. The CDR3 nucleotides are TGTGCCAGCAGTCATCGGGGGACAGCGAACACCGGGGAGCTGTTTTTT. Amino acids: CASSHRGTANTGELFF.

With respect to this clonotype: This may be a read error, as it is one base from a much larger clone. This chain joins TRBV7-3 and TRBJ2-1, with TRBD2 matching 11 bases. J gave up 6 bases and V 2 bases, and 6 bases lay outside the gene matches. CDR1 and CDR2 (germline): SGHTA, FQGTGA. The CDR3 is 16 residues long. The CDR3 DNA follows: TGTGCCAGCAGCTTAGGAACTAGCGGGAGTGGCAATGAGCAGTTCTTC. Amino acid sequence: CASSLGTSGSGNEQFF.

This clonotype showed up just a few times. The gene calls are TRBV3-1 and TRBJ2-2; unclear D gene. The V end lost 1 base, the J end lost 5 bases, and 17 bases lay between the germline ends. Germline CDR1 is LGHDT and CDR2 is YNNKEL (reference sequence). This CDR3 is built from 17 residues. The CDR3 bases are TGTGCCAGCAGCCAAGTCCCAGCGAGAAAAGGAACCGGGGAGCTGTTTTTT. Amino acid sequence: CASSQVPARKGTGELFF.

This clonotype was detected many times. The V and J genes are TRBV6-1 and TRBJ1-5, with 8 bases fitting TRBD1. The CDR3 has 14 amino acids. V gave up 6 bases and J gave up 7 bases; unmatched junction bases: 8. Germline V gene sequence: CDR1 MNHNS, CDR2 SASEGT. The CDR3 sequence is CASSSTGARQPQHF. The DNA of the CDR3 is TGTGCCAGCAGCTCGACAGGGGCAAGACAGCCCCAGCATTTT.

CDR3 in amino acids: CASMSRANTEAFF. CDR3 DNA sequence: TGCGCCAGCATGAGCAGGGCGAACACTGAAGCTTTCTTT. This chain joins TRBV10-2 and TRBJ1-1, with D tentatively TRBD1 (5 bases). The CDR3 has 13 amino acids. The germline CDR1 and CDR2 sequences are WSHSY and SAAADI. Trimming left V 7 bases short and J 1 base short, with 10 bases between.

There are a few counts of this clonotype. The gene calls are TRBV20-1 and TRBJ2-1; 10 positions agree with TRBD1. The V gene end was trimmed by 3 bases and the J gene end by 0 bases; junction bases not matched to a gene: 2. Germline CDR1 DFQATT, CDR2 SNEGSKA (reference sequence). CDR3 size: 15 residues. The DNA of the CDR3 is TGCAGTGCTAGGGGACAGGGGAGCTCCTACAATGAGCAGTTCTTC. Protein product: CSARGQGSSYNEQFF.

This clonotype was seen at least ten times. The V gene is TRBV9, the J gene TRBJ1-1; D is possibly TRBD1 (5 bases). CDR1 SGDLS and CDR2 YYNGEE come from the germline V gene. The ends were cut back, 4 bases at V and 7 bases at J, with 20 bases in the middle. The CDR3 covers 15 residues. The CDR3 loop is CASSKGGRGRGEAFF. The CDR3 DNA reads as TGTGCCAGCAGCAAGGGAGGCCGGGGGAGAGGTGAAGCTTTCTTT. The whole variable domain, remainder taken from reference TRBV9 and TRBJ1-1, is DSGVTQTPKHLITATGQRVTLRCSPRSGDLSVYWYQQSLDQGLQFLIQYYNGEERAKGNILERFSAQQFPDLHSELNLSSLELGDSALYFCASSKGGRGRGEAFFGQGTRLTVV.

The chain couples TRBV9 to TRBJ2-7; the match to TRBD2 covers 7 bases. The CDR3 contains 14 residues. J lost 3 bases, V lost 3 bases, and 6 bases had no gene match. Looked up from germline, CDR1 is SGDLS and CDR2 is YYNGEE. CDR3 loop: CASSASGTHYEQYF. The CDR3, as DNA: TGTGCCAGCAGCGCCAGCGGGACTCACTACGAGCAGTACTTC.

The V and J genes are TRBV5-1 and TRBJ1-1, with D tentatively TRBD1 (5 bases). CDR1 and CDR2 (germline): SGHRS, YFSETQ. V was pared by 4 bases and J by 3 bases, with 13 bases between. The CDR3 contains 14 residues. The DNA for the CDR3 is TGCGCCAGCAGCCAGGGAGGGGATGACACTGAAGCTTTCTTT. This encodes CASSQGGDDTEAFF.

This clonotype showed up many times. This rearrangement joins TRBV12-3 or TRBV12-4 to TRBJ2-2, with 12 bases matching TRBD2. This CDR3 has 15 amino acids. V lost 7 bases, J lost 4 bases, and 4 bases stayed unmatched. This CDR3 reads CASISSGRATGELFF. CDR3 DNA: TGTGCCAGCATCTCTAGCGGGAGGGCCACCGGGGAGCTGTTTTTT.